These 19 T cell receptor beta chains were sequenced from one sample in a study of T-cell reconstitution after alpha-beta-depleted transplantation in children. Preparing the TCRbeta library involved the use of unique molecular identifiers. TCRdb passed the PCR reads through MiXCR, listing each CDR3 protein once. The sample has hundreds of thousands of distinct CDR3 sequences; about a sixth are singletons. The sequencing here drew on PBMCs, mostly from graft donor cells, taken 360 days after TCRalphabeta/CD19-depleted stem cell transplant. These receptors were obtained from a boy younger than two who had a stem cell transplant for Wiskott-Aldrich syndrome, so the T cells may come from the graft donor.

The chain uses TRBV12-3 or TRBV12-4 and TRBJ1-5, with unresolved D. V was shortened by 4 bases and J by 2 bases, with 12 bases between the two germline ends. This CDR3 has 15 amino acids. The CDR3 here is CASSYSETGNQPQHF. CDR3 DNA: TGTGCCAGCAGTTACAGTGAGACGGGCAATCAGCCCCAGCATTTT.

The V gene is TRBV9, the J gene TRBJ2-3; TRBD1 might be the D (6 bases). Looked up from germline, CDR1 is SGDLS and CDR2 is YYNGEE. This CDR3 spans 14 amino acids. With 0 bases removed from V and 4 bases from J, the gap between germline ends came to 9 bases. The CDR3 DNA reads as TGTGCCAGCAGCGTAGCCGCAGGGGCAGATACGCAGTATTTT. It translates to CASSVAAGADTQYF.

For the CDR3, the DNA is TGTGCCAGCAGTTTAAGGCTAGCGGGAGGGCGAGCCTACAATGAGCAGTTCTTC. Its protein product is CASSLRLAGGRAYNEQFF. The rearrangement links TRBV12-3 or TRBV12-4 to TRBJ2-1; 12 bases fit TRBD2. Unmatched junction bases numbered 7, after V lost 2 bases and J lost 2 bases. This CDR3 contains 18 residues.

The table lists this clonotype with many counts. The CDR3 region has the DNA TGTGCCACCAAAGGGAGGATTCGGAAGAATTCACCCCTCCACTTT. Residues: CATKGRIRKNSPLHF. The chain is built from TRBV24-1 and TRBJ1-6; D is undetermined. The CDR3 has 15 amino acids. CDR1 and CDR2 from the germline V gene are KGHDR and SFDVKD. The germline V and J ends were trimmed by 8 bases and 7 bases, with 17 bases remaining between them.

The sample holds a few counts of this clonotype. CDR3 residues: CASSLRFHQETQYF. In DNA form, the CDR3 reads TGTGCCAGCAGCTTGAGGTTCCACCAAGAGACCCAGTACTTC. The chain has TRBV5-5 and TRBJ2-5; no clear D. CDR3 size: 14 residues. V dropped 1 base and J dropped 0 bases, with 7 bases sitting between them. CDR1 and CDR2 (germline): SGHKS, YYEKEE (reference sequence). Supplemented by reference TRBV5-5 and TRBJ2-5, the full variable domain reads DAGVTQSPTHLIKTRGQQVTLRCSPISGHKSVSWYQQVLGQGPQFIFQYYEKEERGRGNFPDRFSARQFPNYSSELNVNALLLGDSALYLCASSLRFHQETQYFGPGTRLLVL.

The chain has TRBV7-6 and TRBJ2-5, with 8 bases aligning to TRBD1. Germline assignment: CDR1 SGHVS and CDR2 FNYEAQ. The CDR3 consists of 16 residues. Trimming at V came to 0 bases and at J to 4 bases, leaving 7 bases not matched to a gene. The CDR3 spells CASSLARQGRGETQYF. The CDR3 DNA reads as TGTGCCAGCAGCTTAGCCCGACAGGGGAGAGGAGAGACCCAGTACTTC.

The V gene is TRBV6-1, the J gene TRBJ2-5; either TRBD1 or TRBD2 may supply D (5 bases each). The V and J ends lost 6 bases and 5 bases respectively, with 13 bases between them. CDR3 length: 13 amino acids. Per germline, CDR1 MNHNS and CDR2 SASEGT. CDR3 bases: TGTGCCAGCAGCCTGGGGGAACTGGAGACCCAGTACTTC. Translating gives CASSLGELETQYF.

The V call is TRBV12-3 or TRBV12-4, the J call TRBJ2-4, with 8 bases lining up with TRBD1. J gave up 0 bases and V 10 bases, and 14 bases lay outside the gene matches. This CDR3 has 17 residues. The chain's CDR3 is CATSATGVSSAKNIQYF. As DNA, the CDR3 is TGTGCCACCTCCGCGACAGGGGTCTCCTCAGCCAAAAACATTCAGTACTTC.

This chain connects TRBV5-1 to TRBJ1-1, with a weak D call TRBD1 (5 bases). Germline V gene data show CDR1 as SGHRS and CDR2 as YFSETQ. CDR3 length: 13 amino acids. The ends were cut back, 4 bases at V and 5 bases at J, with 12 bases in the middle. CDR3 sequence reads: CASSVIRGTEAFF. In DNA, the CDR3 is TGCGCCAGCAGCGTCATCCGGGGGACTGAAGCTTTCTTT.

The chain links TRBV7-9 to TRBJ2-2, with D possibly TRBD1 on 6 matching bases. The germline CDR1 and CDR2 sequences are SEHNR and FQNEAQ (reference sequence). V dropped 5 bases and J dropped 3 bases, with 10 bases sitting between them. This CDR3 has 14 residues. CDR3 sequence: CASSRDRHTGELFF. The CDR3 nucleotides read TGTGCCAGCAGCCGCGACAGGCACACCGGGGAGCTGTTTTTT.

The chain uses TRBV4-2 and TRBJ2-7; 9 nucleotides align to TRBD2. CDR1 LGHNA and CDR2 YNFKEQ come from the germline V gene. With V trimmed by 2 bases and J by 2 bases, 7 bases remained unmatched. The CDR3 has 16 amino acids. The CDR3 reads CASSQLTAGGPYEQYF. DNA of the CDR3: TGTGCCAGCAGCCAACTTACGGCGGGGGGGCCCTACGAGCAGTACTTC.

V and J are TRBV11-2 and TRBJ2-7; no reliable D call. The CDR3 runs 13 residues. Looked up from germline, CDR1 is SGHAT and CDR2 is FQNNGV. V lost 1 base and J lost 6, with 10 bases in between. In DNA, the CDR3 is TGTGCCAGCAGCTTAGGTAACCCATCCGAGCAGTACTTC. The encoded protein is CASSLGNPSEQYF.

This clonotype was found a few times. The rearrangement uses TRBV10-3 and TRBJ1-5; TRBD1 might be the D (5 bases). This CDR3 is 13 amino acids long. Germline CDR1 and CDR2: ENHRY and SYGVKD. The ends were cut back, 5 bases at V and 9 bases at J, with 14 bases in the middle. The CDR3, as DNA: TGTGCCATCAGTCAAGCAGGGTTTTCGCCCCAGCATTTT. Translating gives CAISQAGFSPQHF.

The chain uses TRBV7-6 and TRBJ2-5; D perhaps matches TRBD2 (6 bases). This CDR3 is built from 14 residues. Trimming took off 5 bases at V and 5 bases at J, with 15 bases between the two ends. Germline values: CDR1 SGHVS, CDR2 FNYEAQ. CDR3 bases: TGTGCCAGCAGCGGTTGGCTAGCGATCGAGACCCAGTACTTC. It yields the protein CASSGWLAIETQYF.

In its sample, this clonotype was seen a few times. The V gene is TRBV12-3 or TRBV12-4, the J gene TRBJ2-6, with a possible D match to TRBD1 (6 bases). The CDR3 contains 20 residues. Trimming stripped 0 bases from V and 2 bases from J, with 20 bases between. The CDR3 DNA reads TGTGCCAGCAGTTTAGCGCTTTCTAAGGGGGATTATCCTGGGGCCAACGTCCTGACTTTC. Its translation is CASSLALSKGDYPGANVLTF.

The rearrangement links TRBV4-1 to TRBJ2-7; D may be TRBD1 or TRBD2 (5 bases each). This CDR3 contains 14 residues. Germline CDR1 reads MGHRA; CDR2 reads YSYEKL. V shed 4 bases and J shed 3 bases, with 13 bases lying between them. CDR3 region: CASSRGTQVYEQYF. Here the CDR3 DNA reads TGCGCCAGCAGCCGAGGGACGCAGGTCTACGAGCAGTACTTC.

This sequence joins TRBV7-2 and TRBJ2-3; D tentatively reads TRBD1 or TRBD2 (5 bases each). The germline V gene has CDR1 SGHTA and CDR2 FQGNSA. This CDR3 region has 16 residues. V dropped 5 bases and J dropped 3 bases, with 18 bases sitting between them. CDR3 amino acids: CASSPRAPGRTDTQYF. The DNA for the CDR3 is TGTGCCAGCAGCCCTAGGGCACCGGGACGAACAGATACGCAGTATTTT.

J is TRBJ2-3 and V is TRBV29-1; 7 nucleotides line up with TRBD2. This CDR3 spans 16 amino acids. Unmatched junction bases numbered 9, after V lost 1 base and J lost 2 bases. Looked up from germline, CDR1 is SQVTM and CDR2 is ANQGSEA. This CDR3 reads CSVEGVGSGDTDTQYF. In nucleotides, the CDR3 is TGCAGCGTTGAAGGTGTCGGAAGCGGGGACACAGATACGCAGTATTTT.

This clonotype has only a few counts. J is TRBJ1-5 and V is TRBV18; 7 bases are shared with TRBD1. This CDR3 has 13 amino acids. The trim removed 5 bases at V and 7 bases at J, leaving 5 bases unmatched. From germline, CDR1 is KGHSH and CDR2 LQKENI. The CDR3 DNA reads as TGTGCCAGCTCATCCCAGGGGGGGCAGCCCCAGCATTTT. Its translation: CASSSQGGQPQHF.